A single sample is the source of the 6 T cell receptor beta chains below, sequenced in a study of identifying expanded T cells in peripheral blood (dated by TCRdb to between 2018 and 2021). The library was built by means of the immunoSEQ multiplex PCR assay. What TCRdb holds here is the immuneACCESS table cut down to in-frame rearrangements. Part of the clones is not present; checked against another copy, under half of the missing clones reflect an unresolved V gene, and the others are unexplained. For this sample the table gives around 95,000 clones, of which over 70% were detected only once. The ten largest account for about 6% of the sample. The sequenced sample was blood. The receptors here all came from a person aged 18 to 75 in good health.

The chain employs TRBV2 and TRBJ1-5; the D is unclear. Germline V lookup: CDR1 SNHLY, CDR2 FYNNEI. V was pared by 2 bases and J by 7 bases, with 9 bases between. This CDR3 comprises 13 residues. The CDR3 loop reads CASSENGVQPQHF. CDR3 bases: TGTGCCAGCAGTGAAAATGGAGTGCAGCCCCAGCATTTT.

The chain employs TRBV11-1 and TRBJ2-4; D gene unclear. This CDR3 has 16 amino acids. Germline values: CDR1 SGHAT, CDR2 FQDESV (reference sequence). Deletions cut 0 bases from V and 0 bases from J, with 9 bases between. The CDR3 loop reads CASSLAGSLAKNIQYF. DNA of the CDR3: TGTGCCAGCAGCTTAGCCGGTTCATTAGCCAAAAACATTCAGTACTTC.

The genes are TRBV6-1 and TRBJ2-7; 10 bases match TRBD2. V shed 3 bases and J 4 bases; nucleotides not matched to a gene: 6. There are 15 residues in the CDR3. From germline, CDR1 is MNHNS and CDR2 SASEGT. This CDR3 reads CASSDSSSGRYEQYF. The CDR3 nucleotides are TGTGCCAGCAGTGACTCCTCTAGCGGGAGATACGAGCAGTACTTC.

V usage is TRBV23-1 and J usage is TRBJ2-7; 7 nucleotides agree with TRBD2. TRBV23-1 is labeled an ORF, and its function is uncertain. CDR3 length: 13 residues. The trim removed 4 bases at V and 7 bases at J, leaving 7 bases unmatched. For the CDR3, the DNA is TGCGCCAGCAGTCTAAACACCGGGAGGGAGCAGTACTTC. Translating gives CASSLNTGREQYF.

This sequence joins TRBV7-3 and TRBJ1-2, with a possible D match to TRBD1 (5 bases). Germline loops: CDR1 SGHTA, CDR2 FQGTGA. Trimming shortened V by 3 bases and J by 6 bases, and 11 bases separated the two germline ends. The CDR3 runs to 13 residues. CDR3 amino acids: CASSFSGSDGYTF. CDR3 coding DNA: TGTGCCAGCAGCTTCTCAGGGTCGGATGGCTACACCTTC.

The V and J genes are TRBV6-1 and TRBJ2-1; tentatively, D is TRBD2 (6 bases). Trimming removed 1 base from V and 8 bases from J, with 12 bases in between. The CDR3 has 14 residues. Germline CDR1 is MNHNS and CDR2 is SASEGT. The CDR3 here is CASSEDGWGDEQFF. CDR3 DNA sequence: TGTGCCAGCAGTGAAGACGGTTGGGGGGATGAGCAGTTCTTC.